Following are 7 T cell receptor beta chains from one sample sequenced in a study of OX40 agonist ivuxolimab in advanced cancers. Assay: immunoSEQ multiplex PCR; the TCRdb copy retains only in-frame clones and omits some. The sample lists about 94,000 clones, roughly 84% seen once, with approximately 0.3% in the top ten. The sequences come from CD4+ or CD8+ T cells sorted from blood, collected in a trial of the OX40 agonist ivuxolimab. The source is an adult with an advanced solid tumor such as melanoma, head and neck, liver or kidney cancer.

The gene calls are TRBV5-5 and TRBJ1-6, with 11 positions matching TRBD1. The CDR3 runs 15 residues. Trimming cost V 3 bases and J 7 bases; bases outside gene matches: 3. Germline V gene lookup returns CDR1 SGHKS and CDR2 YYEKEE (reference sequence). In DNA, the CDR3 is TGTGCCAGCAGCTCCGGGACAGGGGGGAATTCACCCCTCCACTTT. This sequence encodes CASSSGTGGNSPLHF.

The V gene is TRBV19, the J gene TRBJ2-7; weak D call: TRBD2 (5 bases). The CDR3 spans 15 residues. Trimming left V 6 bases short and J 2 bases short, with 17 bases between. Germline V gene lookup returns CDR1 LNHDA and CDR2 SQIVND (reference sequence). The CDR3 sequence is CASRKEGRGTYEQYF. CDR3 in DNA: TGTGCCAGTAGGAAAGAAGGGAGAGGGACCTACGAGCAGTACTTC.

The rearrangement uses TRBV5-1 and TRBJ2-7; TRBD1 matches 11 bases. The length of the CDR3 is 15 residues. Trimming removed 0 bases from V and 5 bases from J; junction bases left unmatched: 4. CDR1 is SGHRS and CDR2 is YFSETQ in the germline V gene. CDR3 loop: CASSLAGTGGHEQYF. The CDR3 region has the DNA TGCGCCAGCAGCTTGGCCGGGACAGGGGGGCACGAGCAGTACTTC.

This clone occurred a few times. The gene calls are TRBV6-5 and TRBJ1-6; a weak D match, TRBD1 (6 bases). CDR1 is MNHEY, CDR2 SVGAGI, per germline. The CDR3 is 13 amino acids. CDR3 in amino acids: CVSRQGNNSPLHF. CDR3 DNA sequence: TGTGTTTCTCGGCAGGGGAATAATTCACCCCTCCACTTT.

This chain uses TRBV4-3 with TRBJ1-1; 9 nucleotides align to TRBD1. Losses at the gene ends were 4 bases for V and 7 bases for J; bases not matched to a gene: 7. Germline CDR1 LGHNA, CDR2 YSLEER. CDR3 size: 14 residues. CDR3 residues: CASSRGQGGFEAFF. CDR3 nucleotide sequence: TGCGCCAGCAGCCGGGGACAGGGAGGTTTTGAAGCTTTCTTT.

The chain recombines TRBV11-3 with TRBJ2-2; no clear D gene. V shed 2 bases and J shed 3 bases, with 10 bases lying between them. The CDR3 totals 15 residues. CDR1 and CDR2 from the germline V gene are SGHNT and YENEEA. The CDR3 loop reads CASSLIGSDTGELFF. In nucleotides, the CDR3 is TGTGCCAGCAGCTTAATAGGGTCGGACACCGGGGAGCTGTTTTTT.

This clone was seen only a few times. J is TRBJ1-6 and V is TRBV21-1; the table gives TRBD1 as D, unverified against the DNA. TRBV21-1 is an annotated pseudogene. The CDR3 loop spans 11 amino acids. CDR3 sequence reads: CASSKGTGVHF. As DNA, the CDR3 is TGTGCCAGCAGCAAGGGGACAGGGGTCCACTTT.